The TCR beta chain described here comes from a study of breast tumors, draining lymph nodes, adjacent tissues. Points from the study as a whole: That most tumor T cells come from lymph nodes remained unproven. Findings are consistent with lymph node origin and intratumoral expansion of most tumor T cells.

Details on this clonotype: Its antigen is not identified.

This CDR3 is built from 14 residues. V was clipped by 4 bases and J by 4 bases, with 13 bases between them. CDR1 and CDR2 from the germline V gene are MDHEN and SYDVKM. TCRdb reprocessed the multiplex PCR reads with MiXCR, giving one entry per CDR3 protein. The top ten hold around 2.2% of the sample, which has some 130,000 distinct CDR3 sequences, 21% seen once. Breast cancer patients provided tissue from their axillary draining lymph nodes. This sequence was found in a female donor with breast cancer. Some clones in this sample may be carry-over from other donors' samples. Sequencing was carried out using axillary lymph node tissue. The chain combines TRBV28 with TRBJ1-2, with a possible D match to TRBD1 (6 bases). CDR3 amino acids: CASSSTRDTYGYTF. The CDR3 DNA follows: TGTGCCAGCAGTTCGACGCGGGACACCTATGGCTACACCTTC.